Below are 10 T cell receptor beta chains sequenced from a single sample in a study of control samples from healthy donors and cancer patients. Clones were sequenced by immunoSEQ multiplex PCR, and TCRdb holds only the in-frame ones, with some missing. The sample contains over 100,000 clones, about 90% of which appear only once. Specimen: blood. Source of these receptors: a woman aged 50 to 60 in good health.

The chain combines TRBV5-5 with TRBJ2-5, with D perhaps matching TRBD1 or TRBD2 (5 bases each). This CDR3 contains 14 residues. V lost 0 bases to trimming and J lost 4 bases, with 10 bases between them. Per the germline V gene, CDR1 is SGHKS and CDR2 is YYEKEE (reference sequence). This chain's CDR3 is CASSLVPGPETQYF. CDR3 sequence (DNA): TGTGCCAGCAGCTTGGTTCCGGGGCCAGAGACCCAGTACTTC.

The chain has TRBV2 and TRBJ1-5; 7 nucleotides align to TRBD1. Trimming removed 7 bases from V and 2 bases from J; junction bases left unmatched: 5. This CDR3 is 14 amino acids long. CDR1 is SNHLY and CDR2 is FYNNEI in the germline V gene. CDR3 in amino acids: CASTGDSRNQPQHF. CDR3 DNA sequence: TGTGCCAGCACAGGGGACAGCCGCAATCAGCCCCAGCATTTT.

The table lists this clone with a count of one. The CDR3 DNA sequence: TGTGCCAGCAGTTACTCCGGCGGGCAAGAGACCCAGTACTTC. Translation: CASSYSGGQETQYF. This sequence joins TRBV6-5 and TRBJ2-5, with D possibly being TRBD2 (5 bases). This CDR3 comprises 14 residues. Trimming removed 0 bases at V and 2 bases at J, with 7 bases between. The germline V gene encodes CDR1 MNHEY and CDR2 SVGAGI.

This chain links TRBV19 with TRBJ1-5; D is uncertain. CDR1 and CDR2 (germline): LNHDA, SQIVND (reference sequence). The CDR3 totals 15 residues. V lost 3 bases and J lost 0, with 9 bases in between. The DNA of the CDR3 is TGTGCCAGTAGTATCTCGGAAAATAGCAATCAGCCCCAGCATTTT. As protein: CASSISENSNQPQHF.

This sequence joins TRBV2 and TRBJ2-3; TRBD1 matches 8 bases. Germline V lookup: CDR1 SNHLY, CDR2 FYNNEI. V gave up 6 bases and J gave up 0 bases; unmatched junction bases: 5. The CDR3 is 15 residues long. This chain's CDR3 is CASSADRGSTDTQYF. Here the CDR3 DNA reads TGTGCCAGCAGCGCAGACAGGGGCAGCACAGATACGCAGTATTTT.

This sequence joins TRBV10-2 and TRBJ1-1, with D unclear. Trimming stripped 9 bases from V and 0 bases from J, with 14 bases between. Germline CDR1 is WSHSY and CDR2 is SAAADI. CDR3 size: 14 residues. The CDR3 DNA reads as TGCGCCAGTTCGGAGTTGTTCATGAACACTGAAGCTTTCTTT. Protein product: CASSELFMNTEAFF.

This chain uses TRBV5-8 with TRBJ2-5; D is perhaps TRBD2 (6 bases). Trimming pared 2 bases from V and 2 bases from J, leaving 10 bases between. The V gene's germline CDR1 is SGHTS and CDR2 YDEGEE. This CDR3 contains 14 residues. This CDR3 is CASSFPGLQETQYF. CDR3 in DNA: TGTGCCAGCAGCTTCCCGGGACTGCAAGAGACCCAGTACTTC.

The chain joins TRBV9 to TRBJ2-1; 7 bases are shared with TRBD1. The junction had 7 bases not matched to a gene; V was cut back by 3 bases and J by 4 bases. CDR1 and CDR2 from the germline V gene are SGDLS and YYNGEE. The CDR3 is 15 amino acids. The CDR3 loop reads CASSGGQDAYNEQFF. The DNA of the CDR3 is TGTGCCAGCAGCGGCGGACAGGACGCATACAATGAGCAGTTCTTC.

This chain links TRBV3-1 (or the pseudogene TRBV3-2) with TRBJ2-3; TRBD2 matches at 10 bases. CDR1 and CDR2 (germline): LGHDT, YNNKEL (reference sequence). V dropped 4 bases and J dropped 8; count of bases not matched to a gene: 12. This CDR3 comprises 16 residues. The CDR3 nucleotides read TGTGCCAGCAGCCCCCGTGATCTAGCGGGGGCCCGTACGCAGTATTTT. Its translation is CASSPRDLAGARTQYF.

This CDR3 reads CAIGGGIAEAFF. CDR3 DNA sequence: TGTGCCATTGGCGGGGGTATCGCTGAAGCTTTCTTT. The chain employs TRBV28 and TRBJ1-1; the D gene is possibly TRBD1 (5 bases). This CDR3 contains 12 residues. Trimming removed 10 bases at V and 6 bases at J, with 15 bases between. Germline V gene sequence: CDR1 MDHEN, CDR2 SYDVKM.